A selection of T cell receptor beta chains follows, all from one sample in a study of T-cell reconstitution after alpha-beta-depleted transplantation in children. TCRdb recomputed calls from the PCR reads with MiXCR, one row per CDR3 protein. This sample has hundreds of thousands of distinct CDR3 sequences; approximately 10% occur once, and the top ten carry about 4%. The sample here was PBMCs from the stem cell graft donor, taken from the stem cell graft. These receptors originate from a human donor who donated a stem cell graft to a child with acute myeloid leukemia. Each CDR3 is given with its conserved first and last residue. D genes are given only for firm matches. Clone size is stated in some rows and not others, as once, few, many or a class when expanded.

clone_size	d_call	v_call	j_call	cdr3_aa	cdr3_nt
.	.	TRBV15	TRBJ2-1	CATSRERSSYNEQFF	TGTGCCACCAGCAGAGAGCGTAGCTCCTACAATGAGCAGTTCTTC
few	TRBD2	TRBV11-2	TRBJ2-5	CASSSEPASGRVKQETQYF	TGTGCCAGCAGCTCGGAGCCCGCTAGCGGGAGGGTAAAGCAAGAGACCCAGTACTTC
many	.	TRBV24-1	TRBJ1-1	CATSASRTTEAFF	TGTGCCACCAGTGCATCTCGGACCACTGAAGCTTTCTTT
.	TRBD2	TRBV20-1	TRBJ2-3	CSARALAGEANTQYF	TGCAGTGCTAGAGCGCTAGCGGGAGAGGCGAATACGCAGTATTTT
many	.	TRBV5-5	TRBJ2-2	CASSLAGQNTGELFF	TGCGCCAGCAGCTTGGCGGGACAGAACACCGGGGAGCTGTTTTTT
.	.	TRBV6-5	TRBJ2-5	CASSYSSVGETQYF	TGTGCCAGCAGTTACTCGTCAGTCGGAGAGACCCAGTACTTC
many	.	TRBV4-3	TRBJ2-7	CASSLDATASSYEQYF	TGCGCCAGCAGCCTAGATGCGACTGCGAGCTCCTACGAGCAGTACTTC
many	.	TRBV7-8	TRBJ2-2	CASSLIREIGELFF	TGTGCCAGCAGCTTAATTCGGGAGATCGGGGAGCTGTTTTTT
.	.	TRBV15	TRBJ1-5	CATSKEGGVSNQPQHF	TGTGCCACCAGCAAGGAGGGGGGGGTTAGCAATCAGCCCCAGCATTTT
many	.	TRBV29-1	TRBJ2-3	CSVDTRTRGTDTQYF	TGCAGCGTTGACACCAGGACCCGAGGCACAGATACGCAGTATTTT
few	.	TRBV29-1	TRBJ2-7	CSVEDTLYEQYF	TGCAGCGTTGAGGACACCCTCTACGAGCAGTACTTC
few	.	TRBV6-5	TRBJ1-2	CASSYGDGYTF	TGTGCCAGCAGTTACGGGGATGGCTACACCTTC
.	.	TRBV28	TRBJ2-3	CASSGRGGGEADTQYF	TGTGCCAGCAGCGGCAGGGGGGGGGGCGAGGCAGATACGCAGTATTTT
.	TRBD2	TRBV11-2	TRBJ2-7	CASSLLAGGPNLGNEQYF	TGTGCCAGCAGCTTACTAGCGGGAGGGCCAAACTTGGGAAACGAGCAGTACTTC
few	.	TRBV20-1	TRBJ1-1	CSARVSPGDTEAFF	TGCAGTGCTAGAGTATCCCCAGGGGACACTGAAGCTTTCTTT
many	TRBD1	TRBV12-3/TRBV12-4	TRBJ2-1	CASKDRGYEQFF	TGTGCCAGCAAGGACAGGGGTTATGAGCAGTTCTTC
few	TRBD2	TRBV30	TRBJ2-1	CAWSIVTGLAGDEQFF	TGTGCCTGGAGTATCGTAACGGGACTAGCCGGGGATGAGCAGTTCTTC
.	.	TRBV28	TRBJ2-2	CASSLSALGGYGTGELFF	TGTGCCAGCAGTTTATCGGCCTTAGGGGGATACGGCACCGGGGAGCTGTTTTTT
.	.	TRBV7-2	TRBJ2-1	CASSLAATGYNEQFF	TGTGCCAGCAGCTTAGCAGCTACGGGATACAATGAGCAGTTCTTC
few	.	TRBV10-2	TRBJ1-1	CASSARQESDEAFF	TGCGCCAGCAGTGCGCGACAGGAAAGCGATGAAGCTTTCTTT
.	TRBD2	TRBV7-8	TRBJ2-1	CASSPFLSGSSYNEQFF	TGTGCCAGCAGCCCATTTCTTAGCGGGAGCTCCTACAATGAGCAGTTCTTC
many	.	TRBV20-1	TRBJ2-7	CSAGGAATAVEQYF	TGCAGTGCTGGAGGGGCGGCCACGGCCGTCGAGCAGTACTTC
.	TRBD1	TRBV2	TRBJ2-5	CASGTGTSQETQYF	TGTGCCAGTGGGACAGGGACCTCACAAGAGACCCAGTACTTC
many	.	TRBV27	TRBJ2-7	CASSQRYSSYEQYF	TGTGCCAGCAGTCAGAGATACAGCTCCTACGAGCAGTACTTC
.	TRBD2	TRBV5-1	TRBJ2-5	CASSLAASGQETQYF	TGCGCCAGCAGCTTGGCGGCTAGCGGCCAAGAGACCCAGTACTTC
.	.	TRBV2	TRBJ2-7	CASSDLETPTYEQYF	TGTGCCAGCAGTGATTTGGAGACCCCGACCTACGAGCAGTACTTC
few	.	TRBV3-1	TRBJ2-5	CASSPWAGEETQYF	TGTGCCAGCAGCCCCTGGGCAGGGGAAGAGACCCAGTACTTC
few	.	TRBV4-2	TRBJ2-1	CASSPYLGDYNEQFF	TGTGCCAGCAGCCCTTACTTAGGGGACTACAATGAGCAGTTCTTC
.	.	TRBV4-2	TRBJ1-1	CASSPLRGRARGDTEAFF	TGTGCCAGCAGCCCCCTCCGAGGGAGGGCTCGGGGGGACACTGAAGCTTTCTTT
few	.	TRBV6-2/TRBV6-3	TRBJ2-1	CASTLPRSGYNEQFF	TGTGCCAGCACTCTCCCCCGGTCGGGCTACAATGAGCAGTTCTTC
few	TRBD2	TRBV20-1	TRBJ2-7	CSAYPGLAGGALWVGHEQYF	TGCAGTGCCTACCCGGGACTAGCGGGAGGGGCTCTTTGGGTGGGGCACGAGCAGTACTTC
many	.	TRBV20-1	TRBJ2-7	CSAREPPGHSSYEQYF	TGCAGTGCTAGAGAACCTCCGGGACACTCATCCTACGAGCAGTACTTC
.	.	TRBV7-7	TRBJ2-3	CASSPTSLTGTQYF	TGTGCTAGCAGCCCGACTAGCTTGACAGGTACGCAGTATTTT
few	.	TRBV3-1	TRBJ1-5	CASSHGQSGNQPQHF	TGTGCCAGCAGCCACGGCCAGTCCGGCAATCAGCCCCAGCATTTT
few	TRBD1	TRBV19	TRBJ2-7	CASSSTWTGKGYEQYF	TGTGCCAGTAGTAGCACTTGGACAGGGAAAGGGTACGAGCAGTACTTC
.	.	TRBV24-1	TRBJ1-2	CATGGAGGDYGYTF	TGTGCCACCGGGGGAGCAGGCGGAGACTATGGCTACACCTTC
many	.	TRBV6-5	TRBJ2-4	CASSPGTPKGKNIQYF	TGTGCCAGCAGTCCCGGGACACCAAAGGGCAAAAACATTCAGTACTTC
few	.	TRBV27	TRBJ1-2	CASSLYGSYGYTF	TGTGCCAGCAGTTTATACGGCTCCTATGGCTACACCTTC
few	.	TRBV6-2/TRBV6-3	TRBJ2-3	CASSYSRARVTQYF	TGTGCCAGCAGTTACTCCAGGGCGCGAGTTACGCAGTATTTT
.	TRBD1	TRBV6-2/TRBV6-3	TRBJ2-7	CATGQVGHEQYF	TGTGCCACAGGACAGGTAGGGCACGAGCAGTACTTC
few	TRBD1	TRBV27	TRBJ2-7	CASSSLGTGGTYEQYF	TGTGCCAGCAGCAGTTTGGGGACAGGGGGCACGTACGAGCAGTACTTC
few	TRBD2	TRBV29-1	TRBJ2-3	CSVAGGASDTQYF	TGCAGCGTTGCGGGAGGGGCTTCAGATACGCAGTATTTT
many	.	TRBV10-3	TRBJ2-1	CAISEEDNNEQFF	TGTGCCATCAGCGAGGAGGACAACAATGAGCAGTTCTTC
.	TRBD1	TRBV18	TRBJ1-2	CASSPSTGANLNYGYTF	TGTGCCAGCTCACCATCGACAGGGGCTAACTTAAACTATGGCTACACCTTC